This T cell receptor (beta chain) was identified in a study of T cells expressing NK-cell markers. After re-calling the 5' RACE reads, TCRdb lists one entry per CDR3 protein, DNA absent. This table lists some 120,000 distinct CDR3 sequences. CDR3 length: 13 residues. From germline, CDR1 is MNHEY and CDR2 SMNVEV (reference sequence). This chain joins TRBV27 and TRBJ2-7; TCRdb returns TRBD2, unconfirmable since there is no DNA. The sequence was collected from a woman aged 18 to 69 in good health. Sample: blood T cells: a sorted CD56 or NKG2C T cell subset, CD4+ or CD8+ T cells, or bulk PBMC T cells (not recorded which). The CDR3 loop reads CASSQSGGNEQYF.